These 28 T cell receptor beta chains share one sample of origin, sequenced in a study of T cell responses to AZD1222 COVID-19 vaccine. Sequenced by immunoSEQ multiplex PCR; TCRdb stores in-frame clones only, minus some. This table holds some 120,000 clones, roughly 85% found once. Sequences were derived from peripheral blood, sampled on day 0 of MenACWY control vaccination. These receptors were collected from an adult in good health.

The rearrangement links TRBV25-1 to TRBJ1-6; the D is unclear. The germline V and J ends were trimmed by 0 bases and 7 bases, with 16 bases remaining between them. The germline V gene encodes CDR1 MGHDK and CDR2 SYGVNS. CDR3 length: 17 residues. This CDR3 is CASSEYYFEGRNSPLHF. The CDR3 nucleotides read TGTGCCAGCAGTGAATATTACTTCGAGGGTCGGAATTCACCCCTCCACTTT.

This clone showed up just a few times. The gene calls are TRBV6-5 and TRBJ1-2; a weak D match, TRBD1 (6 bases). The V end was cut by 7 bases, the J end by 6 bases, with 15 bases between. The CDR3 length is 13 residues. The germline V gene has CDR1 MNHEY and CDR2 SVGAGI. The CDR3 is CASTRGGRDGYTF. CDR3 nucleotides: TGTGCCAGCACTCGAGGGGGACGGGATGGCTACACCTTC.

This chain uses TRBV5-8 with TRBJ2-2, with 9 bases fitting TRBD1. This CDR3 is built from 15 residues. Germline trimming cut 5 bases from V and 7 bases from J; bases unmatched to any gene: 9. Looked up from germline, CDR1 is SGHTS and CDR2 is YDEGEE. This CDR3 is CASRPTGGVVGELFF. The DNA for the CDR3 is TGTGCCAGCAGGCCGACAGGGGGTGTCGTCGGGGAGCTGTTTTTT.

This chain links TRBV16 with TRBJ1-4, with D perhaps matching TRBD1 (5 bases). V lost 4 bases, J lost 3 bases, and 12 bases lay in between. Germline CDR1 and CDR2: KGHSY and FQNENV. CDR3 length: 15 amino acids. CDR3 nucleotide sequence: TGTGCCAGCAGCCTTCCAGGGATTTCTAATGAAAAACTGTTTTTT. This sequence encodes CASSLPGISNEKLFF. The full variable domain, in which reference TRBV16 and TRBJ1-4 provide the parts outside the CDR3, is GEEVAQTPKHLVRGEGQKAKLYCAPIKGHSYVFWYQQVLKNEFKFLISFQNENVFDETGMPKERFSAKCLPNSPCSLEIQATKLEDSAVYFCASSLPGISNEKLFFGSGTQLSVL.

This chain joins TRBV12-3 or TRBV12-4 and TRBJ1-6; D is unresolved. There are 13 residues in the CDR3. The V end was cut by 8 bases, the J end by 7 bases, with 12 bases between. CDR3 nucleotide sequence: TGTGCCAGCCGTCGAGGCGGGAATTCACCCCTCCACTTT. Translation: CASRRGGNSPLHF.

The CDR3 sequence is CASSLRRVGGFQETQYF. The CDR3 nucleotides are TGTGCCAGCAGTTTACGGAGGGTAGGAGGGTTCCAAGAGACCCAGTACTTC. This chain links TRBV28 with TRBJ2-5; a possible D gene is TRBD2 (6 bases). V was trimmed by 2 bases and J by 1 base, leaving 17 bases between them. Germline CDR1 MDHEN, CDR2 SYDVKM. The CDR3 consists of 17 residues. The entire variable domain, with the rest obtained from reference TRBV28 and TRBJ2-5, is as follows: DVKVTQSSRYLVKRTGEKVFLECVQDMDHENMFWYRQDPGLGLRLIYFSYDVKMKEKGDIPEGYSVSREKKERFSLILESASTNQTSMYLCASSLRRVGGFQETQYFGPGTRLLVL.

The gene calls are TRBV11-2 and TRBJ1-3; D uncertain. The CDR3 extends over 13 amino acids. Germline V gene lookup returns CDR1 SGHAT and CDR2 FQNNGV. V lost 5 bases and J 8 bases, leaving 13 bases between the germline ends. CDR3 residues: CASSPLRDDTIYF. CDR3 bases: TGTGCCAGCAGCCCCCTGCGGGATGACACCATATATTTT.

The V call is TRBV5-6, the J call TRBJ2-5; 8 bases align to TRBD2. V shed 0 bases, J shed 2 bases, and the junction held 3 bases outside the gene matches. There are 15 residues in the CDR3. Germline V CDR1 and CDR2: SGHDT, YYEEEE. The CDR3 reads CASSLAGLGQETQYF. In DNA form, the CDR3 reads TGTGCCAGCAGCTTGGCGGGACTAGGACAAGAGACCCAGTACTTC.

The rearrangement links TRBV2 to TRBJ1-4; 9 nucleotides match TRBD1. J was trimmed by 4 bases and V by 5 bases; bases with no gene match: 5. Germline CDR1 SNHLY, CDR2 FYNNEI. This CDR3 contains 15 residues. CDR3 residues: CASSQRQGDNEKLFF. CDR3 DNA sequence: TGTGCCAGCAGTCAGCGACAGGGGGATAATGAAAAACTGTTTTTT.

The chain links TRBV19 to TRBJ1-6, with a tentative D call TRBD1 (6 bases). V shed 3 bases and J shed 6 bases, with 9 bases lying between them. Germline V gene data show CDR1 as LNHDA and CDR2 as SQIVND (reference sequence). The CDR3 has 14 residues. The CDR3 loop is CASSMDSLNSPLHF. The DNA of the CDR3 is TGTGCCAGTAGTATGGACAGTCTTAATTCACCCCTCCACTTT.

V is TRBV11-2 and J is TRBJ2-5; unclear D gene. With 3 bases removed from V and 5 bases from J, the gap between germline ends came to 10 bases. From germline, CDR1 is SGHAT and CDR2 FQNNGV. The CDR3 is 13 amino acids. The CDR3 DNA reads TGTGCCAGCAGCTTTGGAAGGTGGGAGACCCAGTACTTC. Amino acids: CASSFGRWETQYF. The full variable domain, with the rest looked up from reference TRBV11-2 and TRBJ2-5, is EAGVAQSPRYKIIEKRQSVAFWCNPISGHATLYWYQQILGQGPKLLIQFQNNGVVDDSQLPKDRFSAERLKGVDSTLKIQPAKLEDSAVYLCASSFGRWETQYFGPGTRLLVL.

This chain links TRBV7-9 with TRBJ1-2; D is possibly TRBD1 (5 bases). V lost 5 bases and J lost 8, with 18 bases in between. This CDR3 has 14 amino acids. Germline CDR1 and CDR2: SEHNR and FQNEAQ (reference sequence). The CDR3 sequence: CASSPGGPSRGYTF. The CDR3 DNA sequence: TGTGCCAGCAGCCCCGGGGGTCCCTCTAGGGGCTACACCTTC.

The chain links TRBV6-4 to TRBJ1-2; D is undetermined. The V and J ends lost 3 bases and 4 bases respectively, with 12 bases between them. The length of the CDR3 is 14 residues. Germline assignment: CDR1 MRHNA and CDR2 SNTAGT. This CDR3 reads CASSESPGGYGYTF. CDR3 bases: TGTGCCAGCAGTGAATCTCCGGGAGGCTATGGCTACACCTTC.

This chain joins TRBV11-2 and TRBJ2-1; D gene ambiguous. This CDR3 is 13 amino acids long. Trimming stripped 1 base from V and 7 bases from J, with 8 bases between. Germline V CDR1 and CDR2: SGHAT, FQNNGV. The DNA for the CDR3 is TGTGCCAGCAGCTTAGGGCTAAGAAATGAGCAGTTCTTC. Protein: CASSLGLRNEQFF.

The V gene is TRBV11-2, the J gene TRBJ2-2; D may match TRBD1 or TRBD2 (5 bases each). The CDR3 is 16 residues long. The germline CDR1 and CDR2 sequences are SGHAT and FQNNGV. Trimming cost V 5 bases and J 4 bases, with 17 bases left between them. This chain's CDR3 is CASSAVRGPSTGELFF. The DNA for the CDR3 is TGTGCCAGCAGCGCTGTGAGGGGCCCGAGCACCGGGGAGCTGTTTTTT.

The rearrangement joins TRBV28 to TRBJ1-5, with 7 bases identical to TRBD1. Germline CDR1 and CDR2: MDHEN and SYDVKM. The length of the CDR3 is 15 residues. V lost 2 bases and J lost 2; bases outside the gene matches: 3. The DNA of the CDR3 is TGTGCCAGCAGTTTAAGAGGGGGCGGCAATCAGCCCCAGCATTTT. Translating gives CASSLRGGGNQPQHF.

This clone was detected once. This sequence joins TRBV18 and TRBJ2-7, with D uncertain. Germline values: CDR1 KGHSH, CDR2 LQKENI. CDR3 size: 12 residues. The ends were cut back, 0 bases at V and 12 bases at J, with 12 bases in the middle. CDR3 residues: CASSPPQGRGYF. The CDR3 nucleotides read TGTGCCAGCTCACCACCGCAAGGGCGAGGGTACTTC.

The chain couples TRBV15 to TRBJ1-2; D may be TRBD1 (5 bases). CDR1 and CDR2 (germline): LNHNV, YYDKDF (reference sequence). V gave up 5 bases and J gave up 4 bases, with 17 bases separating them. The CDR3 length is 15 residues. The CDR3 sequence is CATSVSRQGGYGYTF. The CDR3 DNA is TGTGCCACCAGCGTCTCACGGCAGGGCGGCTATGGCTACACCTTC. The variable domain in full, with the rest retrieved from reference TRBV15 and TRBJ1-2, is DAMVIQNPRYQVTQFGKPVTLSCSQTLNHNVMYWYQQKSSQAPKLLFHYYDKDFNNEADTPDNFQSRRPNTSFCFLDIRSPGLGDTAMYLCATSVSRQGGYGYTFGSGTRLTVV.

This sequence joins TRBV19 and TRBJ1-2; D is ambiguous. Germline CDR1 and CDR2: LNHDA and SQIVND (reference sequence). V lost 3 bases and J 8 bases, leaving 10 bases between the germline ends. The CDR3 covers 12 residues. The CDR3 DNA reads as TGTGCCAGTAGTATTTGGGCAGGAGGCTACACCTTC. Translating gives CASSIWAGGYTF.

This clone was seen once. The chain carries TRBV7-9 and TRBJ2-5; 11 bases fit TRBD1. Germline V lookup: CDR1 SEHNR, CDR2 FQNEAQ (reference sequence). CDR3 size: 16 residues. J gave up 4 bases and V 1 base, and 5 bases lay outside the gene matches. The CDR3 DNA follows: TGTGCCAGCAGCTTAGGGGACAGGGGGGTTGCAGAGACCCAGTACTTC. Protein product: CASSLGDRGVAETQYF.

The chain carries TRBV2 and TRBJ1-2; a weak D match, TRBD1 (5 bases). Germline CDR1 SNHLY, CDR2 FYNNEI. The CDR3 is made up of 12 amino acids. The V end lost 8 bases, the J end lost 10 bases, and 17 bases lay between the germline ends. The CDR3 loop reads CASQTLRDDYTF. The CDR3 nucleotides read TGTGCCAGCCAAACTCTCCGGGACGACTACACCTTC. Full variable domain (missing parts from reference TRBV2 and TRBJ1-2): EPEVTQTPSHQVTQMGQEVILRCVPISNHLYFYWYRQILGQKVEFLVSFYNNEISEKSEIFDDQFSVERPDGSNFTLKIRSTKLEDSAMYFCASQTLRDDYTFGSGTRLTVV.

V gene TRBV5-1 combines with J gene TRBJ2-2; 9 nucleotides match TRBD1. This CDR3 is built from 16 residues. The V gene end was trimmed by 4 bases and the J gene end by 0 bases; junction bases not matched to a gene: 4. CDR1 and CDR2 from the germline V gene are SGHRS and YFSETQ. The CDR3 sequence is CASSPRQGANTGELFF. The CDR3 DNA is TGCGCCAGCAGCCCACGACAGGGGGCGAACACCGGGGAGCTGTTTTTT.

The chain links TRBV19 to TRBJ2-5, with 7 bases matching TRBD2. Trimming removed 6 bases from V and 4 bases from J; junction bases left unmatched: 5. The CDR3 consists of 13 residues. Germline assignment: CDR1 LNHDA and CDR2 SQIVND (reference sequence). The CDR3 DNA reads TGTGCCAGTAGCTGGGGACTACGAGAGACCCAGTACTTC. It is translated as CASSWGLRETQYF.

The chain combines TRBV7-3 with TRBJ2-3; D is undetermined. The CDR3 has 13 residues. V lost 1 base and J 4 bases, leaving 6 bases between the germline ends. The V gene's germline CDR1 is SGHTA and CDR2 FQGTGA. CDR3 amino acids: CASSLNAPDTQYF. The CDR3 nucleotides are TGTGCCAGCAGCTTAAATGCTCCAGATACGCAGTATTTT. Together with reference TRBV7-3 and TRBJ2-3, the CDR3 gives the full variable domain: GAGVSQTPSNKVTEKGKYVELRCDPISGHTALYWYRQSLGQGPEFLIYFQGTGAADDSGLPNDRFFAVRPEGSVSTLKIQRTERGDSAVYLCASSLNAPDTQYFGPGTRLTVL.

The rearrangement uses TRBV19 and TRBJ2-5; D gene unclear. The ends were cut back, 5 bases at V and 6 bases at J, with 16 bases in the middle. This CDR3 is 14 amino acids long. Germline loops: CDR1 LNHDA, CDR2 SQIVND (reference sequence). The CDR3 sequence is CASSLLAGSKTQYF. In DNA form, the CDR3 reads TGTGCCAGTAGTCTCCTGGCAGGCTCGAAGACCCAGTACTTC.

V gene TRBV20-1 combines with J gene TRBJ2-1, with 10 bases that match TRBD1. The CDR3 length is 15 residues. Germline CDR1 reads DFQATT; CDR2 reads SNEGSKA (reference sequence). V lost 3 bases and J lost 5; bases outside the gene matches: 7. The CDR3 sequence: CSASNPGQGNNEQFF. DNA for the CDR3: TGCAGTGCTAGTAATCCGGGACAGGGGAACAATGAGCAGTTCTTC.

Written as DNA, the CDR3 is TGTGCCAGCAGCCCTCGCCGGTTTGTGAGGGGGGCCTCCTACAATGAGCAGTTCTTC. It translates to CASSPRRFVRGASYNEQFF. The chain links TRBV6-2 or TRBV6-3 to TRBJ2-1; possibly TRBD1 or TRBD2 for D (6 bases each). V lost 6 bases to trimming and J lost 0 bases, with 24 bases between them. From germline, CDR1 is MNHEY and CDR2 SVGEGT. CDR3 length: 19 amino acids.

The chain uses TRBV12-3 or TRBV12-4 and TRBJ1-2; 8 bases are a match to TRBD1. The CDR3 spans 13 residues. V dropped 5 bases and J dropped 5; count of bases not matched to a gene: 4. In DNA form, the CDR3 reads TGTGCCAGCAGTCTACAGGGGGAGTATGGCTACACCTTC. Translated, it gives CASSLQGEYGYTF.